The TCR beta chain described here comes from a study of blood T cell repertoires in COVID-19. The overall study: PBMCs, B-cell-depleted T cells, or T cells provided the cDNA or gDNA that made up the material.

Authors' analysis steps: Counts of nucleated cells, estimated from reference gene primer amplification, were obtained. The assay was immunoSEQ multiplex PCR, and TCRdb's table has in-frame clones only and misses some. V, J and clone size are those of that table, while D and trimming were read from the DNA. The data hold about 380,000 clones, with roughly 90% observed a single time. Unmatched junction bases numbered 11, after V lost 7 bases and J lost 6 bases. The CDR3 sequence is 15 residues long. Germline-derived CDR1 and CDR2 are SEHNR and FQNEAQ (reference sequence). Adults between about 18 and 95 years of age took part from fewer than 30 US areas. Cohort placement rested on clinical history that participants reported themselves.

The chain links TRBV7-9 to TRBJ2-7; 11 nucleotides line up with TRBD1. Sequenced: PBMCs or T cells enriched from blood (not recorded which). The clonotype originates from a woman in her 30s who had recovered from COVID-19. CDR3 coding DNA: TGTGCCAGCAACCGGGGACAGGGGGTTTCCATCGAGCAGTACTTC. It specifies CASNRGQGVSIEQYF. Based on the CDR3 plus reference TRBV7-9 and TRBJ2-7, the full variable domain is DTGVSQNPRHKITKRGQNVTFRCDPISEHNRLYWYRQTLGQGPEFLTYFQNEAQLEKSRLLSDRFSAERPKGSFSTLEIQRTEQGDSAMYLCASNRGQGVSIEQYFGPGTRLTVT.